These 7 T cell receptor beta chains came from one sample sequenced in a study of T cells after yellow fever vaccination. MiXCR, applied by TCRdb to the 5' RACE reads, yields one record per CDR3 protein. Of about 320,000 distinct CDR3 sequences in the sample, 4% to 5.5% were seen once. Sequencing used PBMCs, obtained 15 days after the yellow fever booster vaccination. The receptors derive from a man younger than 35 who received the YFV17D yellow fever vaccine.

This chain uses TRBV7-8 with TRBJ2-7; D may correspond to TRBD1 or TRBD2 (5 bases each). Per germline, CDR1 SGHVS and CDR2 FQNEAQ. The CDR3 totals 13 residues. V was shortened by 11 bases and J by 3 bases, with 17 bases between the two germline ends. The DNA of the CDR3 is TGTGCCTCGGGCCGGGGCTCTTTCTACGAGCAGTACGTC. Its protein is CASGRGSFYEQYV.

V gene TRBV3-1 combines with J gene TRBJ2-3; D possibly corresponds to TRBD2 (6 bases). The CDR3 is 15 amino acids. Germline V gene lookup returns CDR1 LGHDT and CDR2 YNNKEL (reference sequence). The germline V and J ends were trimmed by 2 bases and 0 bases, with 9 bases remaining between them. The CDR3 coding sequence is TGTGCCAGCAGCCAATCCGGGACTAGCACAGATACGCAGTATTTT. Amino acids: CASSQSGTSTDTQYF.

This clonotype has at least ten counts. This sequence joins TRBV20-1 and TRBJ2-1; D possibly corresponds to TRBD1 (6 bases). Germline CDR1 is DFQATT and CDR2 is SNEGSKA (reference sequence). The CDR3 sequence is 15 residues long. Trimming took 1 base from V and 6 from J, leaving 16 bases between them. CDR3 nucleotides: TGCAGTGCTAGAGGAGCACAGGGAGTAGTCAATGAGCAGTTCTTC. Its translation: CSARGAQGVVNEQFF.

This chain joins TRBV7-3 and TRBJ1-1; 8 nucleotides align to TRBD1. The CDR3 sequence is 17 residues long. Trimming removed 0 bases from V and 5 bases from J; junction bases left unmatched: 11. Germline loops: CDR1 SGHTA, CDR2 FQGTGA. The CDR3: CASSLTGDRRLGTEAFF. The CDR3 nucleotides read TGTGCCAGCAGCTTAACGGGGGACAGGAGGCTGGGGACTGAAGCTTTCTTT.

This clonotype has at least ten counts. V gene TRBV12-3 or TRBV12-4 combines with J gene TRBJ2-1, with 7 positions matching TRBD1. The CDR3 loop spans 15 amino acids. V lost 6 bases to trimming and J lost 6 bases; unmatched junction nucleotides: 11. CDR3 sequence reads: CASSSEAGGSNEQFF. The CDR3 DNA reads TGTGCCAGCAGCTCCGAGGCAGGGGGTAGCAATGAGCAGTTCTTC.

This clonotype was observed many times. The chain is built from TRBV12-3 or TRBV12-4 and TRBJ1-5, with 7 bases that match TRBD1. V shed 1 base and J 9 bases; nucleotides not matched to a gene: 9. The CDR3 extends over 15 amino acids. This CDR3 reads CASSLVAGGSRPQHF. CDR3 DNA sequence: TGTGCCAGCAGTTTAGTGGCAGGGGGATCAAGGCCCCAGCATTTT.

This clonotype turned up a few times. CDR3 sequence: CASSLLSGGAQYF. The CDR3, as DNA: TGCGCCAGCAGCTTGCTTAGCGGGGGGGCCCAGTACTTC. The chain carries TRBV5-1 and TRBJ2-5; 11 bases map to TRBD2. J lost 9 bases, V lost 1 base, and 2 bases had no gene match. CDR3 size: 13 residues. CDR1 SGHRS and CDR2 YFSETQ come from the germline V gene.